The 17 T cell receptor beta chains listed next were all sequenced from one sample in a study of blood T cell repertoires in COVID-19 (dated by TCRdb to 2020 to 2022). Receptor libraries were prepared by the immunoSEQ multiplex PCR assay. TCRdb limited this immuneACCESS table to in-frame rearrangements with V and J called. A share of clones is missing; checked studies link under half to unresolved V genes, and the rest is unexplained. In all, the sample holds roughly 38,000 clones, and about 74% of those were seen once. The top ten hold less than 2.5% of the sample. Sequencing used peripheral blood. These receptors all stem from a man in his sixties with active COVID-19.

V usage is TRBV5-5 and J usage is TRBJ2-7, with 8 bases aligning to TRBD1. Looked up from germline, CDR1 is SGHKS and CDR2 is YYEKEE (reference sequence). The CDR3 is made up of 13 amino acids. The V segment lost 3 bases and the J segment 2 bases; nucleotides outside the gene matches: 1. CDR3 sequence: CASSSTGAYEQYF. The DNA for the CDR3 is TGTGCCAGCAGCTCGACAGGGGCCTACGAGCAGTACTTC.

This clone was found once. V and J are TRBV10-3 and TRBJ2-2; 7 bases line up with TRBD1. CDR1 is ENHRY, CDR2 SYGVKD, per germline. After removal of 10 bases from V and 3 bases from J, the junction contained 8 bases not matched to a gene. The CDR3 has 14 residues. Here the CDR3 reads CATQGQGDTGELFF. As DNA, the CDR3 is TGTGCCACACAAGGGCAGGGGGACACCGGGGAGCTGTTTTTT.

The rearrangement joins TRBV30 to TRBJ2-7, with a tentative D call TRBD2 (6 bases). The V gene lost 4 bases and the J gene lost 0 bases, with 13 bases spanning the gap. The CDR3 has 14 amino acids. Germline lookup yields CDR1 GTSNPN and CDR2 SVGIG (reference sequence). The CDR3 sequence: CAWTLGGVSYEQYF. The CDR3 bases are TGTGCCTGGACTCTCGGAGGGGTCTCCTACGAGCAGTACTTC.

The gene calls are TRBV4-1 and TRBJ2-5; a possible D gene is TRBD2 (5 bases). The CDR3 loop spans 15 amino acids. Germline V gives CDR1 MGHRA, CDR2 YSYEKL. V was pared by 6 bases and J by 3 bases, with 17 bases between. The CDR3 here is CASRGLGSREETQYF. CDR3 sequence (DNA): TGCGCCAGCAGGGGGTTGGGGAGCCGGGAAGAGACCCAGTACTTC.

The chain uses TRBV5-6 and TRBJ1-4, with 10 bases lining up with TRBD1. The germline V gene has CDR1 SGHDT and CDR2 YYEEEE. The trim removed 1 base at V and 8 bases at J, leaving 5 bases unmatched. This CDR3 spans 15 amino acids. For the CDR3, the DNA is TGTGCCAGCAGCTTGACCGGGACAGGGGCCGAAAAACTGTTTTTT. Amino acids: CASSLTGTGAEKLFF. Full variable domain (missing parts from reference TRBV5-6 and TRBJ1-4): DAGVTQSPTHLIKTRGQQVTLRCSPKSGHDTVSWYQQALGQGPQFIFQYYEEEERQRGNFPDRFSGHQFPNYSSELNVNALLLGDSALYLCASSLTGTGAEKLFFGSGTQLSVL.

The chain links TRBV6-5 to TRBJ1-3, with D perhaps matching TRBD1 (5 bases). CDR3 length: 14 residues. The V gene's germline CDR1 is MNHEY and CDR2 SVGAGI. V was pared by 3 bases and J by 3 bases, with 9 bases between. CDR3 DNA: TGTGCCAGCAGTTATGGGGGAGGTGGAAACACCATATATTTT. The encoded protein is CASSYGGGGNTIYF.

A word on this clone: A junction end diverges from the germline sequence, so it may reflect a read error. The rearrangement joins TRBV7-7 to TRBJ2-3; D uncertain. The length of the CDR3 is 14 residues. Germline CDR1 and CDR2: SSHAT and FNYEAQ (reference sequence). The chain's CDR3 is CASSLGGITDTQYF. The CDR3 coding sequence is TGTGCTAGCAGCCTTGGCGGAATCACAGATACGCAGTATTTT.

This clone was seen only a few times. The rearrangement uses TRBV30 and TRBJ2-5; tentatively, D is TRBD2 (5 bases). Between the trimmed V and J ends, which lost 4 bases and 5 bases, there was a span of 14 bases. The CDR3 totals 13 residues. Per the germline V gene, CDR1 is GTSNPN and CDR2 is SVGIG (reference sequence). CDR3 amino acids: CAWNNLPGETQYF. CDR3 DNA sequence: TGTGCCTGGAACAATCTGCCGGGGGAGACCCAGTACTTC.

The V gene is TRBV6-5, the J gene TRBJ2-1, with a weak D call TRBD1 (5 bases). CDR1 is MNHEY and CDR2 is SVGAGI in the germline V gene. The CDR3 sequence is 14 residues long. Trimming removed 6 bases at V and 0 bases at J, with 9 bases between. This CDR3 is CASRDSLSYNEQFF. As DNA, the CDR3 is TGTGCCAGCAGAGACAGCCTCTCCTACAATGAGCAGTTCTTC.

This rearrangement joins TRBV5-1 to TRBJ2-7; TRBD1 matches 9 bases. With V trimmed by 5 bases and J by 1 base, 4 bases remained unmatched. The length of the CDR3 is 14 residues. In germline, CDR1 is SGHRS, CDR2 YFSETQ. CDR3 nucleotide sequence: TGCGCCAGCAGTATACAGGGGGCGTCCTACGAGCAGTACTTC. Translated: CASSIQGASYEQYF. Combining the CDR3 with reference TRBV5-1 and TRBJ2-7 gives the whole variable domain KAGVTQTPRYLIKTRGQQVTLSCSPISGHRSVSWYQQTPGQGLQFLFEYFSETQRNKGNFPGRFSGRQFSNSRSEMNVSTLELGDSALYLCASSIQGASYEQYFGPGTRLTVT.

The chain carries TRBV12-3 or TRBV12-4 and TRBJ1-2; D is perhaps TRBD1 (5 bases). With 5 bases removed from V and 2 bases from J, the gap between germline ends came to 9 bases. This CDR3 contains 13 residues. The CDR3 loop reads CASSQGLNYGYTF. DNA for the CDR3: TGTGCCAGCAGTCAGGGCCTAAACTATGGCTACACCTTC.

Here the CDR3 DNA reads TGTGCCAGCAGCCAAAGGGGTGCGGTAAGAGAGACCCAGTACTTC. Encoded protein: CASSQRGAVRETQYF. The chain uses TRBV3-1 (or the pseudogene TRBV3-2) and TRBJ2-5; maybe TRBD1 (5 bases). Trimming left V 2 bases short and J 4 bases short, with 14 bases between. Looked up from germline, CDR1 is LGHDT and CDR2 is YNNKEL (reference sequence). The CDR3 sequence is 15 residues long.

The chain joins TRBV30 to TRBJ2-3; D perhaps matches TRBD1 (6 bases). Trimming stripped 4 bases from V and 0 bases from J, with 11 bases between. Per germline, CDR1 GTSNPN and CDR2 SVGIG (reference sequence). The CDR3 is made up of 14 amino acids. The CDR3 spells CAWTRGFSTDTQYF. CDR3 DNA: TGTGCCTGGACCAGGGGCTTCAGCACAGATACGCAGTATTTT.

The sample holds one count of this clone. The J gene is TRBJ2-3, the V gene TRBV29-1; possibly TRBD1 or TRBD2 for D (5 bases each). CDR3 length equals 12 residues. Germline V CDR1 and CDR2: SQVTM, ANQGSEA. V dropped 7 bases and J dropped 0 bases, with 8 bases sitting between them. Here the CDR3 DNA reads TGCAGCGGGGGACGGAGCACAGATACGCAGTATTTT. Translation: CSGGRSTDTQYF.

In its sample, this clone was seen a few times. The chain recombines TRBV5-6 with TRBJ2-7, with D perhaps TRBD1 (6 bases). The CDR3 runs to 14 residues. The germline CDR1 and CDR2 sequences are SGHDT and YYEEEE. Trimming cost V 4 bases and J 2 bases, with 13 bases left between them. Here the CDR3 DNA reads TGTGCCAGCAGCGCTCGGGACAAGACCTACGAGCAGTACTTC. Its protein product is CASSARDKTYEQYF.

V and J are TRBV4-1 and TRBJ2-6; the D gene is possibly TRBD1 (6 bases). V dropped 6 bases and J dropped 0 bases, with 12 bases sitting between them. Germline V lookup: CDR1 MGHRA, CDR2 YSYEKL. This CDR3 is built from 16 residues. CDR3 nucleotides: TGCGCCAGCAGGGCTCAGGGGCGCTCTGGGGCCAACGTCCTGACTTTC. This encodes CASRAQGRSGANVLTF.

The chain is built from TRBV4-3 and TRBJ2-7; TRBD1 matches 9 bases. The V gene end was trimmed by 3 bases and the J gene end by 3 bases; junction bases not matched to a gene: 6. CDR3 length equals 15 residues. Germline V gene lookup returns CDR1 LGHNA and CDR2 YSLEER. The CDR3: CASSQGQGDYYEQYF. The DNA for the CDR3 is TGCGCCAGCAGCCAGGGACAGGGAGATTACTACGAGCAGTACTTC.